One sample yielded the 20 T cell receptor beta chains listed below, sequenced in a study of blood T cell repertoires in COVID-19. Using immunoSEQ multiplex PCR, the repertoire was profiled, and TCRdb retains in-frame clones only, with some absent. The sample has 130,000 to 150,000 clones; approximately 92% are singletons. Sequencing input: peripheral blood. The origin of the receptors is a young man with COVID-19, enrolled during active disease.

V and J are TRBV7-9 and TRBJ2-7, with TRBD2 matching over 7 bases. CDR1 and CDR2 (germline): SEHNR, FQNEAQ (reference sequence). The CDR3 totals 13 residues. J was trimmed by 2 bases and V by 5 bases; bases with no gene match: 3. The DNA of the CDR3 is TGTGCCAGCAGCAATAGCGGGCCCTACGAGCAGTACTTC. Its protein product is CASSNSGPYEQYF.

The chain links TRBV28 to TRBJ2-7; 11 bases are shared with TRBD1. Trimming removed 8 bases from V and 4 bases from J; junction bases left unmatched: 4. Germline CDR1 and CDR2: MDHEN and SYDVKM. The CDR3 runs 13 residues. The DNA for the CDR3 is TGTGCCAGCGGGGGGACAGGGGGATACGAGCAGTACTTC. Translated: CASGGTGGYEQYF. The full variable domain, in which reference TRBV28 and TRBJ2-7 provide the parts outside the CDR3, is DVKVTQSSRYLVKRTGEKVFLECVQDMDHENMFWYRQDPGLGLRLIYFSYDVKMKEKGDIPEGYSVSREKKERFSLILESASTNQTSMYLCASGGTGGYEQYFGPGTRLTVT.

The chain is built from TRBV7-6 and TRBJ2-3; 8 positions match TRBD1. The CDR3 runs 16 residues. Germline CDR1 reads SGHVS; CDR2 reads FNYEAQ. The trim removed 5 bases at V and 2 bases at J, leaving 9 bases unmatched. The CDR3: CASSPRGQGITDTQYF. The CDR3 coding sequence is TGTGCCAGCAGCCCGAGAGGACAGGGAATCACAGATACGCAGTATTTT.

CDR3 amino acids: CASSPTGSSYEQYF. The CDR3 nucleotides are TGTGCCAGCAGCCCGACAGGCAGCTCCTACGAGCAGTACTTC. The chain couples TRBV6-5 to TRBJ2-7; the D gene is possibly TRBD1 (6 bases). CDR1 is MNHEY, CDR2 SVGAGI, per germline. This CDR3 region has 14 residues. V was pared by 6 bases and J by 0 bases, with 12 bases between.

The chain has TRBV9 and TRBJ1-1; 8 positions match TRBD1. With V trimmed by 2 bases and J by 5 bases, 8 bases remained unmatched. The CDR3 is made up of 15 amino acids. The germline gives CDR1 SGDLS, CDR2 YYNGEE. The CDR3 protein is CASSVAGGAKTEAFF. Here the CDR3 DNA reads TGTGCCAGCAGCGTCGCAGGGGGCGCGAAGACTGAAGCTTTCTTT.

The J gene is TRBJ1-6, the V gene TRBV30; D is unclear. V gave up 0 bases and J gave up 7 bases, with 16 bases separating them. Germline lookup yields CDR1 GTSNPN and CDR2 SVGIG (reference sequence). This CDR3 contains 16 residues. CDR3 sequence (DNA): TGTGCCTGGAGTGTAGTCCGGGGAAACTTCAATTCACCCCTCCACTTT. Protein sequence: CAWSVVRGNFNSPLHF.

This chain connects TRBV6-4 to TRBJ1-2, with 10 nucleotides matching TRBD1. J was trimmed by 5 bases and V by 4 bases; bases with no gene match: 7. Germline V lookup: CDR1 MRHNA, CDR2 SNTAGT. The CDR3 has 15 amino acids. The CDR3, as DNA: TGTGCCAGCAGTGTCACCGGGACAGGGGAATATGGCTACACCTTC. It is translated as CASSVTGTGEYGYTF.

The gene calls are TRBV28 and TRBJ2-5; TRBD2 aligns across 11 bases. The length of the CDR3 is 15 residues. CDR1 is MDHEN and CDR2 is SYDVKM in the germline V gene. J was trimmed by 5 bases and V by 2 bases; bases with no gene match: 4. CDR3 nucleotides: TGTGCCAGCAGTTTACGACTAGCGGGAACGGAGACCCAGTACTTC. This codes for CASSLRLAGTETQYF.

The gene calls are TRBV7-2 and TRBJ1-1; 11 bases match TRBD1. The CDR3 covers 14 residues. From germline, CDR1 is SGHTA and CDR2 FQGNSA. V lost 0 bases and J lost 11; bases outside the gene matches: 5. The CDR3 coding sequence is TGTGCCAGCAGCTTAGCAGGACAGGGGGCGAGGGCTTTCTTT. Translation gives CASSLAGQGARAFF.

The chain combines TRBV6-6 with TRBJ1-4; D is unclear. Germline CDR1 and CDR2: MNHNY and SVGAGI (reference sequence). The CDR3 consists of 15 residues. Trimming stripped 5 bases from V and 0 bases from J, with 10 bases between. This CDR3 is CASSDNRATNEKLFF. CDR3 bases: TGTGCCAGCAGTGACAATAGAGCAACTAATGAAAAACTGTTTTTT.

J is TRBJ1-2 and V is TRBV5-6; D is ambiguous. Germline V gene sequence: CDR1 SGHDT, CDR2 YYEEEE. The CDR3 is 14 amino acids. V lost 0 bases and J 2 bases, leaving 8 bases between the germline ends. The chain's CDR3 is CASSLGGGNYGYTF. CDR3 coding DNA: TGTGCCAGCAGCTTGGGTGGAGGGAACTATGGCTACACCTTC.

The chain joins TRBV27 to TRBJ2-7, with D possibly TRBD2 on 6 matching bases. Between the trimmed V and J ends, which lost 5 bases and 6 bases, there was a span of 17 bases. CDR3 length equals 14 residues. Germline lookup yields CDR1 MNHEY and CDR2 SMNVEV (reference sequence). CDR3 region: CASSPSTRTLEQYF. DNA for the CDR3: TGTGCCAGCAGTCCATCGACTAGAACCCTCGAGCAGTACTTC.

The chain carries TRBV27 and TRBJ1-6; tentative D call: TRBD1 (5 bases). V gave up 5 bases and J gave up 3 bases, with 11 bases separating them. The CDR3 totals 15 residues. CDR1 is MNHEY and CDR2 is SMNVEV in the germline V gene (reference sequence). CDR3 protein: CASSGSGGYNSPLHF. DNA of the CDR3: TGTGCCAGCAGTGGTTCGGGGGGCTATAATTCACCCCTCCACTTT.

This clone has just one count. V gene TRBV4-1 combines with J gene TRBJ1-5, with TRBD1 as a possible D gene (5 bases). CDR1 and CDR2 (germline): MGHRA, YSYEKL. The germline V and J ends were trimmed by 0 bases and 1 base, with 13 bases remaining between them. The CDR3 covers 17 residues. In nucleotides, the CDR3 is TGCGCCAGCAGCCAAGATCAGGGCAGGGCAAGCAATCAGCCCCAGCATTTT. It translates to CASSQDQGRASNQPQHF.

The genes are TRBV24-1 and TRBJ1-2, with 7 bases that match TRBD1. Germline V gives CDR1 KGHDR, CDR2 SFDVKD. The V gene end was trimmed by 4 bases and the J gene end by 8 bases; junction bases not matched to a gene: 9. This CDR3 comprises 14 residues. CDR3 sequence: CATSDPTGEGGYTF. The CDR3 region has the DNA TGTGCCACCAGTGACCCTACAGGGGAAGGAGGCTACACCTTC.

The chain carries TRBV6-2 or TRBV6-3 and TRBJ2-2; 9 bases fit TRBD1. CDR3 size: 17 residues. Trimming took 5 bases from V and 0 from J; bases not matched to a gene: 7. CDR1 and CDR2 (germline): MNHEY, SVGEGT. The CDR3 nucleotides are TGTGCCAGCAGTCGGACAGGGGCTATTACGAACACCGGGGAGCTGTTTTTT. It encodes CASSRTGAITNTGELFF.

The J gene is TRBJ2-3, the V gene TRBV7-9; 8 bases fit TRBD2. The V and J ends lost 0 bases and 4 bases, in that order; junction bases with no gene match: 6. The CDR3 has 16 residues. The germline gives CDR1 SEHNR, CDR2 FQNEAQ (reference sequence). The CDR3 region is CASSLAAGGSPDTQYF. Here the CDR3 DNA reads TGTGCCAGCAGCTTAGCTGCGGGAGGAAGCCCAGATACGCAGTATTTT. Drawing the rest from reference TRBV7-9 and TRBJ2-3, the complete variable domain is DTGVSQNPRHKITKRGQNVTFRCDPISEHNRLYWYRQTLGQGPEFLTYFQNEAQLEKSRLLSDRFSAERPKGSFSTLEIQRTEQGDSAMYLCASSLAAGGSPDTQYFGPGTRLTVL.

The V gene is TRBV9, the J gene TRBJ1-1; D uncertain. Germline CDR1 is SGDLS and CDR2 is YYNGEE. This CDR3 comprises 14 residues. Trimming pared 0 bases from V and 1 base from J, leaving 7 bases between. CDR3 protein: CASSVATANTEAFF. Here the CDR3 DNA reads TGTGCCAGCAGCGTAGCCACAGCGAACACTGAAGCTTTCTTT.

The CDR3 DNA follows: TGTGCCAGCACCCAAGGGCTAGCGGGAGGAGGAGAGCAGTACTTC. It is translated as CASTQGLAGGGEQYF. The chain combines TRBV5-5 with TRBJ2-7, with TRBD2 matching over 11 bases. The trim removed 6 bases at V and 7 bases at J, leaving 12 bases unmatched. The germline V gene encodes CDR1 SGHKS and CDR2 YYEKEE (reference sequence). This CDR3 contains 15 residues. The full variable domain, rest sourced from reference TRBV5-5 and TRBJ2-7, is DAGVTQSPTHLIKTRGQQVTLRCSPISGHKSVSWYQQVLGQGPQFIFQYYEKEERGRGNFPDRFSARQFPNYSSELNVNALLLGDSALYLCASTQGLAGGGEQYFGPGTRLTVT.

The sample holds a few counts of this clone. The rearrangement uses TRBV12-3 or TRBV12-4 and TRBJ2-1; D is undetermined. This CDR3 region has 11 residues. Trimming removed 5 bases at V and 10 bases at J, with 9 bases between. The CDR3 DNA follows: TGTGCCAGCAGTCTATTTAAGGAGCAGTTCTTC. Translating it yields CASSLFKEQFF.